Listed below are T cell receptor beta chains from one sample, sequenced in a study of blood T cell repertoires in COVID-19. Data came from immunoSEQ multiplex PCR; TCRdb stores just in-frame clones and leaves some out. The table has 200,000 to 250,000 clones, around four fifths seen once. Sequences were obtained from peripheral blood. The receptors derive from a woman over 75 with COVID-19, enrolled during active disease. CDR3s include the opening cysteine and the closing phenylalanine or tryptophan. A D gene is named only where the DNA matches it firmly. Not every row has a clone size; where given, it reads once, few, many or a size class.

CDR3nt: TGCGCCAGCAGCGCGGTAGCGGGGGGCAATTACAATGAGCAGTTCTTC
CDR3aa: CASSAVAGGNYNEQFF
v_gene: TRBV5-1
d_gene: TRBD2
j_gene: TRBJ2-1
abundance: -

CDR3nt: TGTGCCAGCAGTTTAGCCGGCTATGGCTACACCTTC
CDR3aa: CASSLAGYGYTF
v_gene: TRBV28
d_gene: -
j_gene: TRBJ1-2
abundance: few

CDR3nt: TGCGCCAGCAGCCTCCGACAGCCGTATGAAAAACTGTTTTTT
CDR3aa: CASSLRQPYEKLFF
v_gene: TRBV4-1
d_gene: -
j_gene: TRBJ1-4
abundance: -

CDR3nt: TGTGCCTGGAGTGCAACTCAACTAGCGAGGACAGATACGCAGTATTTT
CDR3aa: CAWSATQLARTDTQYF
v_gene: TRBV30
d_gene: TRBD2
j_gene: TRBJ2-3
abundance: -

CDR3nt: TGTGCCAGCTCACCTGACAGGGTGGGGAACACTGAAGCTTTCTTT
CDR3aa: CASSPDRVGNTEAFF
v_gene: TRBV18
d_gene: TRBD1
j_gene: TRBJ1-1
abundance: -

CDR3nt: TGTGCCAGCAGCTCCGGACAGCCCAGACAGCCCCAGCATTTT
CDR3aa: CASSSGQPRQPQHF
v_gene: TRBV7-8
d_gene: -
j_gene: TRBJ1-5
abundance: -

CDR3nt: TGCAGCGTTGCAGGGGGAAGCACTGAAGCTTTCTTT
CDR3aa: CSVAGGSTEAFF
v_gene: TRBV29-1
d_gene: TRBD1
j_gene: TRBJ1-1
abundance: few

CDR3nt: TGTGCCAGTTCGAGATCGGACACCGGGGAGCTGTTTTTT
CDR3aa: CASSRSDTGELFF
v_gene: TRBV19
d_gene: -
j_gene: TRBJ2-2
abundance: -

CDR3nt: TGCAGCGTTCTTGTCTACAGGTACGAGCAGTACTTC
CDR3aa: CSVLVYRYEQYF
v_gene: TRBV29-1
d_gene: -
j_gene: TRBJ2-7
abundance: -

CDR3nt: TGTGCCAGCAGTCATAGCGGGGACGCCTCCTACGAGCAGTACTTC
CDR3aa: CASSHSGDASYEQYF
v_gene: TRBV7-3
d_gene: TRBD2
j_gene: TRBJ2-7
abundance: -

CDR3nt: TGTGCCAGCAGTCCCTTCAACACCGGGGAGCTGTTTTTT
CDR3aa: CASSPFNTGELFF
v_gene: TRBV6-2/TRBV6-3
d_gene: -
j_gene: TRBJ2-2
abundance: -

CDR3nt: TGTGCCAGCATGGATACGGGGGTTTATGAAAAACTGTTTTTT
CDR3aa: CASMDTGVYEKLFF
v_gene: TRBV2
d_gene: -
j_gene: TRBJ1-4
abundance: -

CDR3nt: TGTGCCAGCAGGACAGGGAACACTGAAGCTTTCTTT
CDR3aa: CASRTGNTEAFF
v_gene: TRBV6-5
d_gene: -
j_gene: TRBJ1-1
abundance: -

CDR3nt: TGTGCCAGCGGGACAGTAGATGGCTACACCTTC
CDR3aa: CASGTVDGYTF
v_gene: TRBV28
d_gene: TRBD1
j_gene: TRBJ1-2
abundance: -

CDR3nt: TGCGCCAGCAGCCCACCAGGCACAGATACGCAGTATTTT
CDR3aa: CASSPPGTDTQYF
v_gene: TRBV4-1
d_gene: -
j_gene: TRBJ2-3
abundance: -

CDR3nt: TGTGCCAGCAGAGCCCAAGGACAGCGATGGGGCTACACCTTC
CDR3aa: CASRAQGQRWGYTF
v_gene: TRBV28
d_gene: -
j_gene: TRBJ1-2
abundance: -

CDR3nt: TGTGCCAGCAGCCGAACAGATTACTATGGCTACACCTTC
CDR3aa: CASSRTDYYGYTF
v_gene: TRBV7-8
d_gene: -
j_gene: TRBJ1-2
abundance: -

CDR3nt: TGCGCCAGCAGTTTCGTCCCAGGGGGTCTGGGGTTAAACACCATATATTTT
CDR3aa: CASSFVPGGLGLNTIYF
v_gene: TRBV5-1
d_gene: TRBD1
j_gene: TRBJ1-3
abundance: -

CDR3nt: TGTGCCAGCACAGGGCAAGGGTTGAGCCAGCCCCAGCATTTT
CDR3aa: CASTGQGLSQPQHF
v_gene: TRBV2
d_gene: -
j_gene: TRBJ1-5
abundance: -

CDR3nt: TGCAGTGCTAGTAGGCTAGCGGGAGGCGCCGGGGAGCTGTTTTTT
CDR3aa: CSASRLAGGAGELFF
v_gene: TRBV20-1
d_gene: TRBD2
j_gene: TRBJ2-2
abundance: -